The 18 T cell receptor beta chains reported below all come from one sample, sequenced in a study of neurological immune-mediated disorders. MiXCR, applied by TCRdb to the 5' RACE reads, yields one record per CDR3 protein. Here the sample spans about 76,000 distinct CDR3 sequences, roughly a sixth being singletons. The sample consisted of PBMCs. The receptor source for this set is a middle-aged woman in good health.

There are many counts of this clonotype. CDR3: CASSQDSGGGGGTQYF. The CDR3 DNA sequence: TGCGCCAGCAGCCAAGATTCAGGAGGAGGGGGGGGTACGCAGTATTTT. The rearrangement uses TRBV4-3 and TRBJ2-3; maybe TRBD2 (7 bases). Between the trimmed V and J ends, which lost 0 bases and 8 bases, there was a span of 18 bases. The CDR3 extends over 16 amino acids. The germline V gene encodes CDR1 LGHNA and CDR2 YSLEER.

Ten or more counts support this clonotype. The genes are TRBV10-3 and TRBJ1-2, with D uncertain. Trimming shortened V by 3 bases and J by 4 bases, and 12 bases separated the two germline ends. The CDR3 length is 14 residues. Germline V lookup: CDR1 ENHRY, CDR2 SYGVKD. This CDR3 reads CAISDVSGSYGYTF. CDR3 bases: TGTGCCATCAGTGACGTCTCTGGCAGCTATGGCTACACCTTC.

This clonotype was recorded at least ten times. DNA of the CDR3: TGTGCCAGTTCTGTGGGGGGCCTCCCAGATACGCAGTATTTT. Residues: CASSVGGLPDTQYF. The genes are TRBV2 and TRBJ2-3; the D call may be TRBD1 or TRBD2 (6 bases each). Trimming removed 9 bases from V and 4 bases from J, with 17 bases in between. Germline V gene lookup returns CDR1 SNHLY and CDR2 FYNNEI. The CDR3 sequence is 14 residues long.

Many counts were recorded for this clonotype. The chain is built from TRBV7-2 and TRBJ2-4; D is ambiguous. CDR1 and CDR2 (germline): SGHTA, FQGNSA. This CDR3 comprises 15 residues. V dropped 1 base and J dropped 6 bases, with 13 bases sitting between them. This CDR3 reads CASSLGRSPGNIQYF. CDR3 nucleotide sequence: TGTGCCAGCAGCTTAGGACGGAGCCCGGGAAACATTCAGTACTTC.

This clonotype was picked up many times. The chain couples TRBV7-7 to TRBJ2-2; perhaps TRBD2 as D (5 bases). The V gene's germline CDR1 is SSHAT and CDR2 FNYEAQ (reference sequence). The ends were cut back, 4 bases at V and 0 bases at J, with 15 bases in the middle. The CDR3 totals 17 residues. In DNA, the CDR3 is TGTGCCAGCAGCTACGACCTCGTTAGCGCGAACACCGGGGAGCTGTTTTTT. It yields the protein CASSYDLVSANTGELFF.

The V call is TRBV6-5, the J call TRBJ2-1, with 7 bases aligning to TRBD1. CDR3 length: 17 residues. With V trimmed by 2 bases and J by 0 bases, 7 bases remained unmatched. Germline CDR1 is MNHEY and CDR2 is SVGAGI. The chain's CDR3 is CASSYRFRGSSYNEQFF. In DNA form, the CDR3 reads TGTGCCAGCAGTTACAGATTCAGGGGGAGCTCCTACAATGAGCAGTTCTTC.

The V call is TRBV6-6, the J call TRBJ1-4; possible D gene TRBD1, 6 bases. V was cut by 7 bases and J by 8 bases, with 14 bases left in between. There are 13 residues in the CDR3. CDR1 is MNHNY, CDR2 SVGAGI, per germline (reference sequence). CDR3 DNA sequence: TGTGCCAGCACTACAGGGTTGGGCGAAAAACTGTTTTTT. It translates to CASTTGLGEKLFF.

This clonotype was seen at least ten times. The V gene is TRBV6-4, the J gene TRBJ2-3, with 15 positions matching TRBD2. The germline CDR1 and CDR2 sequences are MRHNA and SNTAGT. With V trimmed by 2 bases and J by 6 bases, 0 bases remained unmatched. The CDR3 extends over 15 amino acids. The CDR3 loop reads CASSDGTSGGDTQYF. The CDR3 nucleotides are TGTGCCAGCAGTGACGGGACTAGCGGGGGGGATACGCAGTATTTT.

This clonotype was detected only a few times. J is TRBJ2-1 and V is TRBV7-9, with 11 nucleotides matching TRBD1. Losses at the gene ends were 0 bases for V and 7 bases for J; bases not matched to a gene: 8. CDR1 SEHNR and CDR2 FQNEAQ come from the germline V gene (reference sequence). The CDR3 extends over 17 amino acids. The CDR3 sequence is CASSLASGTGGTNEQFF. The DNA for the CDR3 is TGTGCCAGCAGCTTAGCTTCCGGGACAGGGGGAACAAATGAGCAGTTCTTC.

This clonotype showed up many times. The CDR3 sequence: CAISPDREAYEQYV. The CDR3 coding sequence is TGTGCCATCAGCCCGGACAGGGAAGCCTACGAGCAGTACGTC. The J gene is TRBJ2-7, the V gene TRBV10-3, with TRBD1 matching 8 bases. J lost 2 bases, V lost 6 bases, and 6 bases had no gene match. The CDR3 length is 14 residues. Germline V gives CDR1 ENHRY, CDR2 SYGVKD.

About this clonotype: Because the CDR3's place on the DNA is in doubt, the DNA is left out and the CDR3 is given as listed by TCRdb. The genes are TRBV5-1 and TRBJ1-1. Germline-derived CDR1 and CDR2 are SGHRS and YFSETQ. The CDR3 has 22 residues if both end residues are counted. The CDR3: CASSFYICSARRAAGVVTEAFF.

This clonotype was seen ten or more times. The chain recombines TRBV5-1 with TRBJ1-6; 9 nucleotides match TRBD1. Germline CDR1 and CDR2: SGHRS and YFSETQ. V was clipped by 1 base and J by 10 bases; unmatched bases: 9. The CDR3 sequence is 16 residues long. The CDR3 DNA follows: TGCGCCAGCAGCTTGACCACGGACAGGGGTGCGTCACCCCTCCACTTT. Encoded protein: CASSLTTDRGASPLHF.

The chain links TRBV28 to TRBJ2-1; D is perhaps TRBD2 (7 bases). The germline V gene encodes CDR1 MDHEN and CDR2 SYDVKM. The length of the CDR3 is 14 residues. V lost 11 bases, J lost 6 bases, and 20 bases lay in between. The CDR3 DNA reads TGTGCCTGTCGTCTCCCGGGGGGCACCAATGAGCAGTTCTTC. Amino acid sequence: CACRLPGGTNEQFF.

This clonotype was recorded many times. The chain links TRBV25-1 to TRBJ2-1; a weak D match, TRBD2 (5 bases). V was pared by 6 bases and J by 2 bases, with 8 bases between. The CDR3 loop spans 13 amino acids. CDR1 is MGHDK, CDR2 SYGVNS, per germline. The CDR3 DNA reads as TGTGCCAGCAGCGGGGATACCTACAATGAGCAGTTCTTC. Its translation: CASSGDTYNEQFF.

This clonotype occurred many times. V usage is TRBV20-1 and J usage is TRBJ1-6, with a tentative D call TRBD1 (5 bases). The CDR3 runs to 12 residues. Germline V gene sequence: CDR1 DFQATT, CDR2 SNEGSKA (reference sequence). V lost 6 bases and J 6 bases, leaving 9 bases between the germline ends. In DNA form, the CDR3 reads TGCAGTGCAGGGGAGGGTAATTCACCCCTCCACTTT. This sequence encodes CSAGEGNSPLHF.

The rearrangement joins TRBV7-3 to TRBJ2-3; 8 positions agree with TRBD1. The V and J ends lost 4 bases and 2 bases, in that order; junction bases with no gene match: 5. The CDR3 is 15 amino acids. Germline-derived CDR1 and CDR2 are SGHTA and FQGTGA. CDR3 in DNA: TGTGCCAGCAGCTCCCCACAGGGGGTCACAGATACGCAGTATTTT. It yields the protein CASSSPQGVTDTQYF. Filled out from reference TRBV7-3 and TRBJ2-3, the complete variable domain reads GAGVSQTPSNKVTEKGKYVELRCDPISGHTALYWYRQSLGQGPEFLIYFQGTGAADDSGLPNDRFFAVRPEGSVSTLKIQRTERGDSAVYLCASSSPQGVTDTQYFGPGTRLTVL.

This clonotype was counted many times. The chain couples TRBV5-1 to TRBJ2-5; TRBD1 might be the D (6 bases). The germline V gene has CDR1 SGHRS and CDR2 YFSETQ. The CDR3 totals 14 residues. V was shortened by 4 bases and J by 5 bases, with 15 bases between the two germline ends. CDR3 loop: CASSPEQGRETQYF. The CDR3 nucleotides read TGCGCCAGCAGCCCGGAACAGGGTCGGGAGACCCAGTACTTC.

This clonotype has a count of ten or more. The rearrangement uses TRBV6-2 or TRBV6-3 and TRBJ2-1, with D possibly being TRBD1 or TRBD2 (5 bases each). V lost 2 bases and J lost 6, with 14 bases in between. In germline, CDR1 is MNHEY, CDR2 SVGEGT. There are 15 residues in the CDR3. The CDR3 DNA sequence: TGTGCCAGCAGTTACGCACCTCCGGGGCCCAATGAGCAGTTCTTC. It translates to CASSYAPPGPNEQFF.